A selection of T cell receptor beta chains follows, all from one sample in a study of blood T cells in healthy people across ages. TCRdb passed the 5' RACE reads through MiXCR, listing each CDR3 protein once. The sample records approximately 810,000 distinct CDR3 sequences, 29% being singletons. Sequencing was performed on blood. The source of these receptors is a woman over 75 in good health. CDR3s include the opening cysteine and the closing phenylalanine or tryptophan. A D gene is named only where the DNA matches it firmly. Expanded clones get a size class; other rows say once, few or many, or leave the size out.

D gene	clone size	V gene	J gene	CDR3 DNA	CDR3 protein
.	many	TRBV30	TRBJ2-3	TGTGCCTGGAGTGTACGAGGGGAGAGAGATACGCAGTATTTT	CAWSVRGERDTQYF
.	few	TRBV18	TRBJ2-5	TGTGCCAGCTCACCTGAAGGACAGCTAAAAGAGACCCAGTACTTC	CASSPEGQLKETQYF
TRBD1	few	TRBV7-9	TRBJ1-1	TGTGCCAGCAGCTTACTGGAGGGGGCGACTGAAGCTTTCTTT	CASSLLEGATEAFF
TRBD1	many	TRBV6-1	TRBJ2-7	TGTGCCAGCAGGCCGGGACAGGGGTTCTACGAGCAGTACTTC	CASRPGQGFYEQYF
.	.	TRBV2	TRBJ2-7	TGTGCCAGCAGCGCCGGGACCGGATACTACGAGCAGTACTTC	CASSAGTGYYEQYF
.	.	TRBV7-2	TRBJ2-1	TGTGCCAGCAGCTTAATGGACATGGGCTCTAATAAGCAGTTCTTC	CASSLMDMGSNKQFF
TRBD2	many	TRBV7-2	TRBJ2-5	TGTGCCAGCAGCACCCGGGACTACCCTCCCGCGGCCCAGTACTTC	CASSTRDYPPAAQYF
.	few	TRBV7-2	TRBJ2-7	TGTGCCAGCAGCCTTCCTAGCTCCTGCGAGCAGTACTTC	CASSLPSSCEQYF
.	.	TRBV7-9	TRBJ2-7	TGTGCCAGCAGCTTAGGGGACGGTCTAACCTACGAGCAGTACTTC	CASSLGDGLTYEQYF
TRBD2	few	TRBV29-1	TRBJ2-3	TGCAGCGTTGAGATTAGCAAGCGGGGGGGCCCTCATACGCAGTATTTT	CSVEISKRGGPHTQYF
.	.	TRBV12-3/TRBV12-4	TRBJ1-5	TGTGCCAGCAGTTTACAGGGGCTCAAACAGCCCCAGCATTTT	CASSLQGLKQPQHF
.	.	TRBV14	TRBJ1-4	TGTGCCAGCAGCCAAGCCAGGGGAACTAATGAAAAACTGTTTTTT	CASSQARGTNEKLFF
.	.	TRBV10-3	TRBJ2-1	TGTGCCATCAGTGACGGACCCTCCGGGCACAATGAGCAGTTCTTC	CAISDGPSGHNEQFF
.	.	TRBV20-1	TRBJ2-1	TGCAGTGCTACGGCGGGTCACAATGAGCAGTTCTTC	CSATAGHNEQFF
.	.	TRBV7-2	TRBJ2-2	TGTGCCAGCAGCTTAGGTTCTACGGGGGGCGTGATGGGCGGGGAGCTGTTTTTT	CASSLGSTGGVMGGELFF
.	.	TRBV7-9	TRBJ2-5	TGTGCCAGCAGCTTAGGTCTCCAGGGAGATACCAAGAGGGGGACCCAGTACTTC	CASSLGLQGDTKRGTQYF